One sample yielded the 14 T cell receptor beta chains listed below, sequenced in a study of cytomegalovirus exposure and HLA in healthy donors. The PCR made use of 60 Vbeta and 13 Jbeta primers. Clones were sequenced by immunoSEQ multiplex PCR, and TCRdb holds only the in-frame ones, with some missing. This sample yields 60,000 to 75,000 clones, of which about 73% are seen a single time; 8.5% to 14% belongs to the top ten. Sequencing input: PBMCs. These receptor sequences come from a woman aged 60-70 years in good health and CMV-seropositive.

V usage is TRBV7-8 and J usage is TRBJ2-7; 8 bases fit TRBD2. In germline, CDR1 is SGHVS, CDR2 FQNEAQ. After removal of 7 bases from V and 2 bases from J, the junction contained 10 bases not matched to a gene. There are 15 residues in the CDR3. The CDR3 sequence: CASTVLAGGAYEQYF. The CDR3 region has the DNA TGTGCCAGCACGGTTCTGGCGGGGGGTGCCTACGAGCAGTACTTC.

Concerning this clone: Distinct nucleotide sequences in the sample also encode this CDR3. This rearrangement joins TRBV19 to TRBJ2-7; unclear D gene. Germline lookup yields CDR1 LNHDA and CDR2 SQIVND (reference sequence). Trimming took off 5 bases at V and 3 bases at J, with 5 bases between the two ends. This CDR3 has 11 residues. The DNA of the CDR3 is TGTGCCAGTAGTTCGGTCTACGAGCAGTACTTC. Its protein product is CASSSVYEQYF.

The V call is TRBV25-1, the J call TRBJ2-1; D is perhaps TRBD2 (6 bases). The ends were cut back, 4 bases at V and 4 bases at J, with 11 bases in the middle. This CDR3 contains 14 residues. Looked up from germline, CDR1 is MGHDK and CDR2 is SYGVNS. The CDR3, as DNA: TGTGCCAGCAGTGTACGTGCGGGGTACAATGAGCAGTTCTTC. Amino acid sequence: CASSVRAGYNEQFF.

J is TRBJ1-4 and V is TRBV19; 10 bases agree with TRBD1. CDR3 size: 13 residues. Germline V lookup: CDR1 LNHDA, CDR2 SQIVND (reference sequence). J gave up 9 bases and V 6 bases, and 4 bases lay outside the gene matches. The CDR3 DNA is TGTGCCAGTAGCGACAGGGGGCGAAAAAAACTGTTTTTT. Translated, it gives CASSDRGRKKLFF.

V is TRBV11-3 and J is TRBJ2-5; D might be TRBD2 (5 bases). Trimming removed 5 bases from V and 5 bases from J, with 9 bases in between. Germline CDR1 SGHNT, CDR2 YENEEA. This CDR3 region has 12 residues. CDR3 protein: CASSPEAETQYF. CDR3 sequence (DNA): TGTGCCAGCAGCCCGGAGGCGGAGACCCAGTACTTC. Full variable domain (outside the CDR3, taken from reference TRBV11-3 and TRBJ2-5): EAGVVQSPRYKIIEKKQPVAFWCNPISGHNTLYWYLQNLGQGPELLIRYENEEAVDDSQLPKDRFSAERLKGVDSTLKIQPAELGDSAVYLCASSPEAETQYFGPGTRLLVL.

The J gene is TRBJ1-1, the V gene TRBV7-8; 7 bases agree with TRBD1. Per germline, CDR1 SGHVS and CDR2 FQNEAQ. The CDR3 sequence is 14 residues long. V shed 5 bases, J shed 6 bases, and the junction held 9 bases outside the gene matches. CDR3 region: CASSHSQGSPEAFF. The CDR3 nucleotides read TGTGCCAGCAGCCATTCACAGGGGAGCCCTGAAGCTTTCTTT.

The V gene is TRBV27, the J gene TRBJ2-3, with D possibly being TRBD2 (7 bases). CDR3 length: 14 amino acids. The V end was cut by 8 bases, the J end by 0 bases, with 12 bases between. Germline V lookup: CDR1 MNHEY, CDR2 SMNVEV (reference sequence). The chain's CDR3 is CASGGASSTDTQYF. CDR3 nucleotide sequence: TGTGCCAGCGGGGGGGCCTCTAGCACAGATACGCAGTATTTT.

V usage is TRBV4-2 and J usage is TRBJ2-7; 9 bases are shared with TRBD1. V shed 3 bases, J shed 3 bases, and the junction held 3 bases outside the gene matches. The CDR3 length is 14 residues. Per germline, CDR1 LGHNA and CDR2 YNFKEQ. The CDR3, as DNA: TGTGCCAGCAGCCAGGGACAGGGAGACTACGAGCAGTACTTC. Translation gives CASSQGQGDYEQYF.

CDR3 region: CASSPMETSFQETQYF. The CDR3 nucleotides are TGTGCCAGCTCACCAATGGAGACTAGCTTCCAAGAGACCCAGTACTTC. The chain carries TRBV18 and TRBJ2-5; TRBD2 agrees at 7 bases. The V gene's germline CDR1 is KGHSH and CDR2 LQKENI. J was trimmed by 1 base and V by 2 bases; bases with no gene match: 7. This CDR3 is 16 amino acids long.

The chain is built from TRBV6-6 and TRBJ1-2; D not resolved. Germline V gene data show CDR1 as MNHNY and CDR2 as SVGAGI (reference sequence). This CDR3 contains 11 residues. Trimming pared 7 bases from V and 5 bases from J, leaving 8 bases between. This chain's CDR3 is CASTPGYGYTF. DNA of the CDR3: TGTGCCAGCACCCCCGGGTATGGCTACACCTTC.

V gene TRBV5-1 combines with J gene TRBJ1-6, with 7 bases that match TRBD1. CDR3 size: 13 residues. Germline assignment: CDR1 SGHRS and CDR2 YFSETQ. V was pared by 3 bases and J by 8 bases, with 2 bases of the junction left unmatched. The CDR3 nucleotides are TGCGCCAGCAGCTCAGGGGGGTATTCACCCCTCCACTTT. The encoded protein is CASSSGGYSPLHF.

In this sample, this clone turned up a few times. This rearrangement joins TRBV2 to TRBJ1-6; D perhaps matches TRBD1 (6 bases). The CDR3 is 15 residues long. Trimming removed 4 bases from V and 10 bases from J, with 17 bases in between. CDR1 SNHLY and CDR2 FYNNEI come from the germline V gene. The CDR3 sequence: CASSGRQVGESPLHF. The CDR3 nucleotides are TGTGCCAGCAGTGGGAGACAGGTGGGGGAATCACCCCTCCACTTT.

This clone is medium-sized (0.01 to 0.1%) within its sample. CDR3 region: CATRTREGADTQYF. The CDR3 DNA sequence: TGTGCCACCAGGACGCGGGAAGGAGCAGATACGCAGTATTTT. J is TRBJ2-3 and V is TRBV6-5, with D perhaps matching TRBD2 (6 bases). Germline loops: CDR1 MNHEY, CDR2 SVGAGI. V lost 10 bases to trimming and J lost 4 bases, with 18 bases between them. This CDR3 has 14 residues.

CDR3 sequence (DNA): TGTGCCAGCAGCCGTCCCGGGACATGGGTGAACACTGAAGCTTTCTTT. Amino acids: CASSRPGTWVNTEAFF. The V call is TRBV5-4, the J call TRBJ1-1; perhaps TRBD1 as D (6 bases). The length of the CDR3 is 16 residues. V lost 4 bases and J lost 0, with 16 bases in between. Germline V gene data show CDR1 as SGHNT and CDR2 as YYREEE (reference sequence).